The present entry profiles one TCR beta chain with its context. The germline gives CDR1 SGHRS, CDR2 YFSETQ. CDR3 size: 18 residues. V was clipped by 0 bases and J by 5 bases, with 21 bases between them. This entry belongs to a study of CD8+ T cells in alopecia areata. TCR sequencing used cDNA made by reverse transcription of extracted RNA. The assay was immunoSEQ multiplex PCR, and TCRdb's table has in-frame clones only and misses some. Counted here are over 100,000 clones, 53% occurring once; the ten biggest clones make up around 0.44%. Treatment given: oral pan-JAK inhibitor, 5-10 mg twice daily. Specimen: CD4+ T cells sorted from blood, collected at week 4, from a patient treated with tofacitinib. This clonotype was sampled from a human donor with alopecia areata. The V call is TRBV5-1, the J call TRBJ2-1; TRBD1 might be the D (6 bases). CDR3 loop: CASSLVYWGTRTDNEQFF. The CDR3 DNA is TGCGCCAGCAGCTTGGTGTATTGGGGGACAAGGACCGACAATGAGCAGTTCTTC.